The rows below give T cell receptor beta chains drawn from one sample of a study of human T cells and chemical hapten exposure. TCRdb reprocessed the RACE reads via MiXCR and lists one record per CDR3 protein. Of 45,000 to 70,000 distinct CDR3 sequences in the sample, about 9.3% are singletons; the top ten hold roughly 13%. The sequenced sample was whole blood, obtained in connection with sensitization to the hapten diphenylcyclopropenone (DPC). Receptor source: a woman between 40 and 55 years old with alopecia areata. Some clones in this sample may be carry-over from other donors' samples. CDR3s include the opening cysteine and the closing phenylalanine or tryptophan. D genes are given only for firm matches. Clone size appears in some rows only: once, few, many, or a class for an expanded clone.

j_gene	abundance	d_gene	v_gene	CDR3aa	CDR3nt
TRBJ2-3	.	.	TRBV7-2	CASSLGWAGTTTDTQYF	TGTGCCAGCAGCTTAGGGTGGGCAGGGACCACCACAGATACGCAGTATTTT
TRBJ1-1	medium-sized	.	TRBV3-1	CASSPHGLLDTEAFF	TGTGCCAGCAGCCCTCACGGGCTCCTTGACACTGAAGCTTTCTTT
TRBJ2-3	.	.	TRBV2	CASSDSGSTDTQYF	TGTGCCAGCAGTGATTCAGGGTCCACAGATACGCAGTATTTT
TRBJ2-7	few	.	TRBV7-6	CASSPDTYEQYF	TGTGCCAGCAGCCCGGACACCTACGAGCAGTACTTC
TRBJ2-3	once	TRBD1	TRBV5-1	CASRKRQGSTDTQYF	TGCGCCAGCAGGAAACGACAGGGAAGCACAGATACGCAGTATTTT
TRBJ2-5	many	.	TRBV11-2	CASTQKAVGETQYF	TGTGCCAGCACCCAGAAGGCGGTCGGGGAGACCCAGTACTTC
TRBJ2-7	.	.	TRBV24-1	CATSFLGHSYEQYF	TGTGCCACCAGTTTCCTCGGCCACTCCTACGAGCAGTACTTC
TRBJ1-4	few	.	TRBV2	CASQPTGRGLVEKLFF	TGTGCCAGCCAGCCGACAGGACGAGGGCTTGTTGAAAAACTGTTTTTT
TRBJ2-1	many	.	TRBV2	CASSESGLPYNEQFF	TGTGCCAGCAGTGAGAGTGGACTACCCTACAATGAGCAGTTCTTC
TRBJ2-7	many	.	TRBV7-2	CASSVTDYEQYF	TGTGCCAGCAGCGTGACGGACTACGAGCAGTACTTC
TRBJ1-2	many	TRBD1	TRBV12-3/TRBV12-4	CASSTGDRTRLGYTF	TGTGCCAGCAGCACCGGGGACAGGACTAGGCTTGGCTACACCTTC
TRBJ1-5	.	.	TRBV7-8	CASSFGLGPQPQHF	TGTGCCAGCAGCTTTGGGCTGGGCCCCCAGCCCCAGCATTTT
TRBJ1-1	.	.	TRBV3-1	CASSQDRVEAFF	TGTGCCAGCAGCCAAGATCGGGTGGAAGCTTTCTTT
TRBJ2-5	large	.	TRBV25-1	CASGPPTGAGETQYF	TGTGCCAGCGGACCGCCTACCGGGGCGGGGGAGACCCAGTACTTC
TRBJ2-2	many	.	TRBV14	CASSQDLKNTGELFF	TGTGCCAGCAGCCAAGATTTGAAGAACACCGGGGAGCTGTTTTTT
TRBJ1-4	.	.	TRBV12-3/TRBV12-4	CASSLAKGNSNEKLFF	TGTGCCAGCAGTTTAGCAAAGGGGAATTCCAATGAAAAACTGTTTTTT
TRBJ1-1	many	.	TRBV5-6	CASSFRTANTEAFF	TGTGCCAGCAGCTTCAGGACCGCTAACACTGAAGCTTTCTTT
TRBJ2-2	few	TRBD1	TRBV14	CASSPWTGITGELFF	TGTGCCAGCAGCCCTTGGACAGGGATCACCGGGGAGCTGTTTTTT
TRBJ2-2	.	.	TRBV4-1	CASSQVGGELFF	TGCGCCAGCAGCCAAGTAGGGGGGGAGCTGTTTTTT
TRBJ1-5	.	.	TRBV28	CASNPGSNQPQHF	TGTGCCAGCAACCCGGGGTCTAATCAGCCCCAGCATTTT
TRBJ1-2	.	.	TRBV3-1	CASSQGQVNYGYTF	TGTGCCAGCAGCCAAGGCCAGGTTAACTATGGCTACACCTTC
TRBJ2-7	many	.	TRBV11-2	CASSGGPGRPTYEQYF	TGTGCCAGCAGCGGGGGTCCGGGACGGCCGACCTACGAGCAGTACTTC
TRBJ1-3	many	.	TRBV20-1	CSGRESGNTIYF	TGCAGTGGAAGGGAGAGCGGAAACACCATATATTTT
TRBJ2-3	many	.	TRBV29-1	CSVEPRTVAFTDTQYF	TGCAGCGTTGAACCCCGGACAGTCGCCTTCACAGATACGCAGTATTTT